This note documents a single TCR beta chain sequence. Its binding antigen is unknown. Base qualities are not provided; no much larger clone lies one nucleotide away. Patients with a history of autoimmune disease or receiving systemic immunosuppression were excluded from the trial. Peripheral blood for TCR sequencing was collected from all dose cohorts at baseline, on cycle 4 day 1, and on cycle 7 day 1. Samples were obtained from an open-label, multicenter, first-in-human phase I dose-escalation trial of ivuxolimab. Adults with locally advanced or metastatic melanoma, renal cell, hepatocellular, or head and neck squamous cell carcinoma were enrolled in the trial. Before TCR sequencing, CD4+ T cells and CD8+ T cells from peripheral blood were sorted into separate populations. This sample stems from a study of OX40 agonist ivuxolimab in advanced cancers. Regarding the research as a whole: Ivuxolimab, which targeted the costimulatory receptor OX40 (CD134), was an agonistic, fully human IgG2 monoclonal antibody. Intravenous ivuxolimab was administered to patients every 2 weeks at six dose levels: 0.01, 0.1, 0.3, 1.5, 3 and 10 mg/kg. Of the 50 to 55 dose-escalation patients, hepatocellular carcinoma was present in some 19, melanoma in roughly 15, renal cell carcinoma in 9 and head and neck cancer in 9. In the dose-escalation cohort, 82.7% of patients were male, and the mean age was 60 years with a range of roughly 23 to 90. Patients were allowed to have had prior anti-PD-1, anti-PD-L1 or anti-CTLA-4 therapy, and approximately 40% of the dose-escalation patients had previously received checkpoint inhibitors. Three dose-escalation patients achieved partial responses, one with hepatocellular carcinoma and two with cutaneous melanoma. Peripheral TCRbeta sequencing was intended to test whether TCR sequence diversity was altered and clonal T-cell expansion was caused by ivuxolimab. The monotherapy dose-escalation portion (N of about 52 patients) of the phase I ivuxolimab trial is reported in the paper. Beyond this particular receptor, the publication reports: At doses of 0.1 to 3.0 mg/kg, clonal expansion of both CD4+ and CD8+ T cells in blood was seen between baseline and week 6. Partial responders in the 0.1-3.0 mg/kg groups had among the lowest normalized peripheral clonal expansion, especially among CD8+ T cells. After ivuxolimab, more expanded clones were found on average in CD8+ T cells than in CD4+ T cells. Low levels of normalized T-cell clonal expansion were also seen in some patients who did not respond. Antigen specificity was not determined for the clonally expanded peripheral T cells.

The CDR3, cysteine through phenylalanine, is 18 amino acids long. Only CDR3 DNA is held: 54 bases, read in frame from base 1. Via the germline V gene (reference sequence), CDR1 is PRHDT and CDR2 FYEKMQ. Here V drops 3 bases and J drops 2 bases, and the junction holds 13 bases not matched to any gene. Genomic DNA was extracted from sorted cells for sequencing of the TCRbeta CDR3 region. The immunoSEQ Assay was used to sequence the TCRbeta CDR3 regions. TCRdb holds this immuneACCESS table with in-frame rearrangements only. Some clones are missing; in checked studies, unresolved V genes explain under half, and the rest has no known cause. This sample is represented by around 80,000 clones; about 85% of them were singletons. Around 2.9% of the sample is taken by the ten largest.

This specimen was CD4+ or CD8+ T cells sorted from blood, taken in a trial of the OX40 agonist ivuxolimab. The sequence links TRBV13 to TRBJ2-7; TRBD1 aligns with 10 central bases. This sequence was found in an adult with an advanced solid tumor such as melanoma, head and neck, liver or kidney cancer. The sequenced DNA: TGTGCCAGCAGCTTGGGGACAGGGGCAAAGGGAGCGGCCTACGAGCAGTACTTC. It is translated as CASSLGTGAKGAAYEQYF.